Each of the 25 T cell receptor beta chains below was sequenced from the same sample in a study of CXCR3-negative and CXCR3-positive naive CD8 T cells. Each TRB cDNA library was prepared by 5' RACE (with UMI labels). TCRdb derives one entry per CDR3 protein from the 5' RACE reads, leaving out DNA. The sample has under 45,000 distinct CDR3 sequences. The sample consisted of memory CD8+ T cells from blood. These receptor sequences come from a human donor in good health. Some clones in this sample may be carry-over from other donors' samples.

The chain uses TRBV4-3 and TRBJ2-1; TCRdb designates TRBD1, a call that cannot be tested without DNA. CDR1 and CDR2 from the germline V gene are LGHNA and YSLEER. The CDR3 sequence is 14 residues long. The CDR3: CASSQGSGPNEQFF.

The genes are TRBV28 and TRBJ2-1; TCRdb picks TRBD2, but there is no DNA to check that call. The CDR3 length is 14 residues. The V gene's germline CDR1 is MDHEN and CDR2 SYDVKM. CDR3 amino acids: CASSLLWSYDEQFF.

The rearrangement links TRBV7-6 to TRBJ2-1; checking the TCRdb D call of TRBD2 is not possible without DNA. This CDR3 region has 15 residues. Germline CDR1 and CDR2: SGHVS and FNYEAQ. The CDR3 loop reads CASTSGEGVVREQFF.

V is TRBV29-1 and J is TRBJ2-2; checking the TCRdb D call of TRBD2 is not possible without DNA. The CDR3 spans 15 residues. Germline assignment: CDR1 SQVTM and CDR2 ANQGSEA. The CDR3 sequence: CSVESGREQAGELFF.

The genes are TRBV29-1 and TRBJ1-2. Germline CDR1 is SQVTM and CDR2 is ANQGSEA. The CDR3 sequence is 12 residues long. This chain's CDR3 is CSVRRVDYGYTF. The complete variable domain, with remaining parts taken from reference TRBV29-1 and TRBJ1-2, reads SAVISQKPSRDICQRGTSLTIQCQVDSQVTMMFWYRQQPGQSLTLIATANQGSEATYESGFVIDKFPISRPNLTFSTLTVSNMSPEDSSIYLCSVRRVDYGYTFGSGTRLTVV.

This chain uses TRBV28 with TRBJ2-7. The CDR3 loop spans 12 amino acids. Germline CDR1 is MDHEN and CDR2 is SYDVKM. Here the CDR3 reads CASSPGHYEQYF.

V and J are TRBV23-1 and TRBJ2-2. Being an ORF, TRBV23-1 has a function that is uncertain. The CDR3 totals 17 residues. The CDR3 reads CASSQSRPRSSTGELFF.

This chain links TRBV20-1 with TRBJ1-2. The CDR3 length is 14 residues. Germline V gene sequence: CDR1 DFQATT, CDR2 SNEGSKA (reference sequence). This CDR3 reads CSARLPDSNYGYTF.

The chain is built from TRBV27 and TRBJ1-5. The CDR3 totals 14 residues. Germline CDR1 MNHEY, CDR2 SMNVEV (reference sequence). CDR3 sequence: CASSSRLGNQPQHF.

V usage is TRBV10-3 and J usage is TRBJ2-1; no DNA is available, so the TRBD1 call from TCRdb remains unchecked. CDR1 ENHRY and CDR2 SYGVKD come from the germline V gene. This CDR3 contains 14 residues. The CDR3 protein is CATKQDSSYNEQFF.

V gene TRBV28 combines with J gene TRBJ2-1; TCRdb gives TRBD2 as the D gene, but with no DNA this cannot be confirmed. Germline loops: CDR1 MDHEN, CDR2 SYDVKM. The CDR3 is made up of 16 amino acids. CDR3: CASQRAHSGTYNEQFF.

This sequence joins TRBV4-1 and TRBJ2-1; TCRdb's D call, TRBD2, is unchecked because there is no DNA. The CDR3 length is 16 residues. The germline CDR1 and CDR2 sequences are MGHRA and YSYEKL. This CDR3 is CASSQGGLAGVNEQFF.

V usage is TRBV7-9 and J usage is TRBJ2-1; TCRdb outputs TRBD2, but without DNA this stays unchecked. Looked up from germline, CDR1 is SEHNR and CDR2 is FQNEAQ (reference sequence). CDR3 length: 18 amino acids. CDR3 residues: CASSLVQLADISYNEQFF.

The genes are TRBV4-1 and TRBJ2-2. Germline V CDR1 and CDR2: MGHRA, YSYEKL. The CDR3 sequence is 13 residues long. Here the CDR3 reads CASSQGEAGELFF.

The CDR3 here is CASSSPDLGYEQYF. The V and J genes are TRBV7-3 and TRBJ2-7. In germline, CDR1 is SGHTA, CDR2 FQGTGA. The length of the CDR3 is 14 residues.

This rearrangement joins TRBV28 to TRBJ2-1; the D call from TCRdb, TRBD2, cannot be confirmed without DNA. Germline CDR1 MDHEN, CDR2 SYDVKM. The CDR3 has 18 residues. CDR3 amino acids: CASSTRTSEEWSFDEQFF.

The chain employs TRBV28 and TRBJ2-7; as DNA is missing, the TRBD1 call by TCRdb cannot be tested. The germline V gene encodes CDR1 MDHEN and CDR2 SYDVKM. The CDR3 length is 15 residues. The CDR3 loop reads CASSLWGDSGYEQYF.

This chain joins TRBV19 and TRBJ2-1. From germline, CDR1 is LNHDA and CDR2 SQIVND (reference sequence). The CDR3 is 16 amino acids. The CDR3 reads CASSIDGWTTYNEQFF.

The chain is built from TRBV29-1 and TRBJ1-1; TCRdb lists TRBD1, though no DNA is available to test this call. Germline V gene lookup returns CDR1 SQVTM and CDR2 ANQGSEA. CDR3 size: 15 residues. CDR3 amino acids: CSVEDEQGPNTEAFF.

The gene calls are TRBV7-3 and TRBJ1-1; TCRdb's D gene call, TRBD1, goes unchecked for lack of DNA. This CDR3 spans 15 amino acids. Germline CDR1 reads SGHTA; CDR2 reads FQGTGA. CDR3 region: CASSLTRGGRTEAFF. Full variable domain (remainder filled in from reference TRBV7-3 and TRBJ1-1): GAGVSQTPSNKVTEKGKYVELRCDPISGHTALYWYRQSLGQGPEFLIYFQGTGAADDSGLPNDRFFAVRPEGSVSTLKIQRTERGDSAVYLCASSLTRGGRTEAFFGQGTRLTVV.

The chain links TRBV6-2 or TRBV6-3 to TRBJ2-2; TCRdb lists TRBD1, though no DNA is available to test this call. This CDR3 spans 15 amino acids. The V gene's germline CDR1 is MNHEY and CDR2 SVGEGT. This CDR3 reads CASSDGQGHTGELFF.

The rearrangement links TRBV24-1 to TRBJ2-7. Germline lookup yields CDR1 KGHDR and CDR2 SFDVKD. The CDR3 covers 14 residues. CDR3 protein: CATSDASSSYEQYF.

The genes are TRBV20-1 and TRBJ2-1; the TRBD2 assignment by TCRdb is unverifiable without DNA. This CDR3 has 13 amino acids. CDR1 is DFQATT, CDR2 SNEGSKA, per germline (reference sequence). CDR3 residues: CSAPLAGLDEQFF.

This sequence joins TRBV12-3 or TRBV12-4 and TRBJ1-2; TCRdb's D call of TRBD1 is untestable without DNA. This CDR3 is 15 amino acids long. The CDR3 reads CASSNGHISSYGYTF.

This rearrangement joins TRBV29-1 to TRBJ2-5; TCRdb selects TRBD2, and the lack of DNA leaves this call unchecked. CDR3 length: 13 amino acids. CDR1 and CDR2 from the germline V gene are SQVTM and ANQGSEA. The CDR3 reads CSVLLAAKETQYF. Looking up the rest from reference TRBV29-1 and TRBJ2-5 gives the full variable domain: SAVISQKPSRDICQRGTSLTIQCQVDSQVTMMFWYRQQPGQSLTLIATANQGSEATYESGFVIDKFPISRPNLTFSTLTVSNMSPEDSSIYLCSVLLAAKETQYFGPGTRLLVL.